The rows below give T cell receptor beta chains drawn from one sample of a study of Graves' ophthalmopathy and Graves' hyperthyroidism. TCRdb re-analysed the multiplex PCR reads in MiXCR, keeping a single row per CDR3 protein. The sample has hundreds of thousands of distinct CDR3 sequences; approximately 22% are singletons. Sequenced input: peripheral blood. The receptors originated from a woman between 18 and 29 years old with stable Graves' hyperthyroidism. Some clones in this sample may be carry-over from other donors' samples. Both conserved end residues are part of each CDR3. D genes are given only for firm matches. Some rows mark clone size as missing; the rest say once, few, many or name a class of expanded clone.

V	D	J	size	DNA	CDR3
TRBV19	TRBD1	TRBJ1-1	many	TGTGCCAGTACCCCCGGACAGGCCTCCACTGAAGCTTTCTTT	CASTPGQASTEAFF
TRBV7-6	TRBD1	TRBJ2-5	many	TGTGCCAGCAGATTCGGGACAGAAGAGACCCAGTACTTC	CASRFGTEETQYF
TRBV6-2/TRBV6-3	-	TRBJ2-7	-	TGTGCCAGCAAGAGGGGATCGAGCTCCTACGAGCAGTACTTC	CASKRGSSSYEQYF
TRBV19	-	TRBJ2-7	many	TGTGCCAGTGGAAAAAATATCAACTACGAGCAGTACTTC	CASGKNINYEQYF
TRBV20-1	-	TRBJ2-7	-	TGCAGTGCCGCTAGCTCCTACGAGCAGTACTTC	CSAASSYEQYF
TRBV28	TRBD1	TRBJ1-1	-	TGTGCCAGCAGTTTAAACAGGGGTTTATACACTGAAGCTTTCTTT	CASSLNRGLYTEAFF
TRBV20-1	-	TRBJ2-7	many	TGCAGTGCTAGAGATCTGAACTCGGGATCCTACGAGCAGTACTTC	CSARDLNSGSYEQYF
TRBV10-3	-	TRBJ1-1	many	TGTGCCATCAGTGAGCGATATGGGACGGTGGGCACTGAAGCTTTCTTT	CAISERYGTVGTEAFF
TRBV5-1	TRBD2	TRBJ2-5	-	TGCGCCAGCAGGACTAGCGGGGGGCCCTCTCAAGAGACCCAGTACTTC	CASRTSGGPSQETQYF
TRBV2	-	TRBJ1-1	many	TGTGCCAGCAGCGCCCGGGACATGGAAGATCCGAACACTGAAGCTTTCTTT	CASSARDMEDPNTEAFF
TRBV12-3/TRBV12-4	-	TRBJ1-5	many	TGTGCCAGCTCAATGGCAGTAGATCAGCCCCAGCATTTT	CASSMAVDQPQHF
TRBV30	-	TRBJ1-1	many	TGTGCCTGGAGAGCGTCAGGGAACACTGAAGCTTTCTTT	CAWRASGNTEAFF
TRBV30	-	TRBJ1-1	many	TGTGCCTGGAGTGTACGGTACGTTGAAGCTTTCTTT	CAWSVRYVEAFF
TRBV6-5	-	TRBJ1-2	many	TGTGCCAGCAGTTACGTTTCAGGGACTAACTATGGCTACACCTTC	CASSYVSGTNYGYTF
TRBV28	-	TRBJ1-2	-	TGTGCCAGCAGCCGTTGGCGGGAGATAGACTATGGCTACACCTTC	CASSRWREIDYGYTF
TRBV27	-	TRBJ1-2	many	TGTGCCAGCAGTTTAGTGGCAGGGTTGAACTATGGCTACACCTTC	CASSLVAGLNYGYTF
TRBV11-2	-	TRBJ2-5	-	TGTGCCAGCAGCTTATTAGCGGAGCGGGAGACCCAGTACTTC	CASSLLAERETQYF
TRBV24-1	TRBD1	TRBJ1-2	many	TGTGCCACCAGTGATCAGGGACAGGGGGCACGGAGATCCCAGAGCTACACCTTC	CATSDQGQGARRSQSYTF
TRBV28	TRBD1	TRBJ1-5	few	TGTGCCAGCAGTCCCCCGGGACAGGGAGGTCAGCCCCAGCATTTT	CASSPPGQGGQPQHF
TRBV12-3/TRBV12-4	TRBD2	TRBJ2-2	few	TGTGCCAGCAGTTTACCGGGACTAGCGGGAGATAAGGGCACCGGGGAGCTGTTTTTT	CASSLPGLAGDKGTGELFF
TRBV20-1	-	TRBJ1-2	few	TGCAGTCCCATGAGGGAGGGCAACTATGGCTACACCTTC	CSPMREGNYGYTF
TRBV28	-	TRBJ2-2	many	TGTGCCAGCATAATGTCATCCACCGGGGAGCTGTTTTTT	CASIMSSTGELFF
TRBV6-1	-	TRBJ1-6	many	TGTGCCAGCAGCCCAGGGGTTGTGCAGTCCTATAATTCACCCCTCCACTTT	CASSPGVVQSYNSPLHF
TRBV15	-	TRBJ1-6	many	TGTGCCACCAGCCAATTACAGAATTCACCCCTCCACTTT	CATSQLQNSPLHF
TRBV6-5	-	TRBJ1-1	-	TGTGCCAGCAGTTACCCAGGGGAGAACACTGAAGCTTTCTTT	CASSYPGENTEAFF